This T cell receptor (beta chain) was sequenced in a study of shared clonotypes between healthy human individuals. Study overall: For every donor, three CD4 naive, three CD4 memory, two CD8 naive and one CD8 memory plates were used. Notes on the study in general: Non-shared clonotypes had lower generation probabilities than those shared by all four donors.

Clones were read by immunoSEQ multiplex PCR, and TCRdb kept only the in-frame ones, dropping some. Among around 1.4 million clones, 97% to 99% were seen once, and the ten largest hold about 0.34%. As for this clone: Its antigen remains unknown.

Only Caucasian adults living in Nashville, Tennessee served as donors. Trimming left V 0 bases short and J 6 bases short, with 8 bases between. CDR3 length: 14 amino acids. Germline-derived CDR1 and CDR2 are SGHNT and YENEEA. The chain couples TRBV11-3 to TRBJ2-2, with D uncertain. Sequences were obtained from naive CD4+ T cells sorted from blood. Subset in this sample: CD45RA+ positively selected. This clonotype was obtained from a man aged 25 to 40 in good health. The CDR3 DNA reads as TGTGCCAGCAGCTTAGATATCGGTGCCGGGGAGCTGTTTTTT. Its translation is CASSLDIGAGELFF.